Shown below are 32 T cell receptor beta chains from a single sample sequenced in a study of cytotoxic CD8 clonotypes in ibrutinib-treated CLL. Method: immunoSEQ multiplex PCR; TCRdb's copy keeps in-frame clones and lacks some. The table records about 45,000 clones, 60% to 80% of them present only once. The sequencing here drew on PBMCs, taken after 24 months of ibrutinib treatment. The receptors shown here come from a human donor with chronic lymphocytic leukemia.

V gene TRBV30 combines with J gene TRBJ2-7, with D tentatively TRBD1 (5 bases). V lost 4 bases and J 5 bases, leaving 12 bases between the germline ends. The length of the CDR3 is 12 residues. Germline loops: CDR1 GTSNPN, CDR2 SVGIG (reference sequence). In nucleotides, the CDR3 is TGTGCCTGGATGGGGCCCTCTAACGAGCAGTACTTC. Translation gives CAWMGPSNEQYF.

The CDR3 sequence is CASSESGTSFETQYF. Written as DNA, the CDR3 is TGTGCCAGCAGTGAATCCGGGACTAGTTTTGAGACCCAGTACTTC. The chain uses TRBV2 and TRBJ2-5; TRBD2 aligns across 8 bases. The CDR3 length is 15 residues. Germline trimming cut 2 bases from V and 5 bases from J; bases unmatched to any gene: 7. CDR1 is SNHLY, CDR2 FYNNEI, per germline.

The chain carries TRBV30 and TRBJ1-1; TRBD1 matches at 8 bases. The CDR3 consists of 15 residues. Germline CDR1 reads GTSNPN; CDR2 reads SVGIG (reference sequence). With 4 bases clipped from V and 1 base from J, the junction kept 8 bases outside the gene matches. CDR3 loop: CAWTKWTGRNTEAFF. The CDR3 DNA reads TGTGCCTGGACTAAGTGGACAGGGAGGAACACTGAAGCTTTCTTT.

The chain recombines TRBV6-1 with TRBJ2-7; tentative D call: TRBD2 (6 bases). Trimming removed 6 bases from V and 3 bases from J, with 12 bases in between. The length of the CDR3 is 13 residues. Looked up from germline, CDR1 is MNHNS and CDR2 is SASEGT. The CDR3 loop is CASRRGSNYEQYF. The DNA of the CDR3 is TGTGCCAGCAGGCGGGGCAGCAACTACGAGCAGTACTTC.

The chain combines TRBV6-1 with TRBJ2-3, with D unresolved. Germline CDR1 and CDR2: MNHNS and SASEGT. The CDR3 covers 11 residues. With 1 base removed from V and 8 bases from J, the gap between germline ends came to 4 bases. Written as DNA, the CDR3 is TGTGCCAGCAGTGAAGGGGGTACGCAGTATTTT. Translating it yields CASSEGGTQYF.

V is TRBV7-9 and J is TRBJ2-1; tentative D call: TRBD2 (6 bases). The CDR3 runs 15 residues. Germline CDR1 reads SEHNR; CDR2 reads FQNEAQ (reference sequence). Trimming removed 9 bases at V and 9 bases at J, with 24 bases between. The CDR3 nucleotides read TGTGCCAGTCGCCCGTCACTAGCCGGGGTGGGTGAGCAGTTCTTC. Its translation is CASRPSLAGVGEQFF. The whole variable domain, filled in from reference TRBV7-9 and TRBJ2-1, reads DTGVSQNPRHKITKRGQNVTFRCDPISEHNRLYWYRQTLGQGPEFLTYFQNEAQLEKSRLLSDRFSAERPKGSFSTLEIQRTEQGDSAMYLCASRPSLAGVGEQFFGPGTRLTVL.

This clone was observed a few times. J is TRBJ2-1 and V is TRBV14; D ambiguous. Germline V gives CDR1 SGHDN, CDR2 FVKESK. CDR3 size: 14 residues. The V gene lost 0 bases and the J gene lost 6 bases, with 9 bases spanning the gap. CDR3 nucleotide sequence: TGTGCCAGCAGCCAAGAGTCATGGGTCAATGAGCAGTTCTTC. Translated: CASSQESWVNEQFF.

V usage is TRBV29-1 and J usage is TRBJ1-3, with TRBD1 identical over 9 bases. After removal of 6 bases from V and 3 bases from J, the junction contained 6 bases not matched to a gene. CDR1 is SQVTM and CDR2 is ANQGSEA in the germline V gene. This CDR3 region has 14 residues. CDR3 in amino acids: CSVGTGSGGNTIYF. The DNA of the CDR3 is TGCAGCGTCGGGACAGGGTCGGGTGGAAACACCATATATTTT.

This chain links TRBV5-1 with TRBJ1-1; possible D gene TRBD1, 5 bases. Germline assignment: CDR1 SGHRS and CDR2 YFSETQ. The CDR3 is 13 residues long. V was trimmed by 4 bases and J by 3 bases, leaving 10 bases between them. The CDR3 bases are TGCGCCAGCAGCCGAATAGGGGACACTGAAGCTTTCTTT. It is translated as CASSRIGDTEAFF.

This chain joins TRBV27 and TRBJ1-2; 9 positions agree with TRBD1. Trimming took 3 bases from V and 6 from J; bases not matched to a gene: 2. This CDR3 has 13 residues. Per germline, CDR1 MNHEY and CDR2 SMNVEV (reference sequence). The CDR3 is CASSLTGGHGYTF. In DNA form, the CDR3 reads TGTGCCAGCAGTTTGACAGGGGGGCATGGCTACACCTTC.

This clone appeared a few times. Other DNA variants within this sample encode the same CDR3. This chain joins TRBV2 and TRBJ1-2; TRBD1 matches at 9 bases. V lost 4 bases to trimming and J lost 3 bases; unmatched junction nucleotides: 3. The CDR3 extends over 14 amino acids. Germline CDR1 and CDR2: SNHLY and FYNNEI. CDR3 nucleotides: TGTGCCAGCAGTGCCGACAGGGGGGACTATGGCTACACCTTC. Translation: CASSADRGDYGYTF.

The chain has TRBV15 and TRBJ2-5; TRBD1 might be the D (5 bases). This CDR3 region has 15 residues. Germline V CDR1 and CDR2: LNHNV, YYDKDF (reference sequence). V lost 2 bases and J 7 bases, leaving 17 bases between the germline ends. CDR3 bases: TGTGCCACCAGCAGATATACCACAGGTTTAGGGACCCAGTACTTC. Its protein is CATSRYTTGLGTQYF. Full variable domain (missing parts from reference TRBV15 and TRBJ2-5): DAMVIQNPRYQVTQFGKPVTLSCSQTLNHNVMYWYQQKSSQAPKLLFHYYDKDFNNEADTPDNFQSRRPNTSFCFLDIRSPGLGDTAMYLCATSRYTTGLGTQYFGPGTRLLVL.

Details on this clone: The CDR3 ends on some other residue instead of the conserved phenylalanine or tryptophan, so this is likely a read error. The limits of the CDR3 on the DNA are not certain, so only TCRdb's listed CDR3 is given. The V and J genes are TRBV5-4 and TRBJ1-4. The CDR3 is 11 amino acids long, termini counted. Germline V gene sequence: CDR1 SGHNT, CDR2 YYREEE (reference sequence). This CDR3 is CASSPRTLSIN.

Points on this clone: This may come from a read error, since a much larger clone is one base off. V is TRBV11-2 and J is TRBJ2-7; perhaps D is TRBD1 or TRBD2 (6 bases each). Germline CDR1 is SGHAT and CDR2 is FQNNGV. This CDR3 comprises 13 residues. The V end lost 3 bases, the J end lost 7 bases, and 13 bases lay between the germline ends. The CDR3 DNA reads TGTGCCAGCAGCTTTGGAGTAGGGGGGGAGCAGTACTTC. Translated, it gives CASSFGVGGEQYF. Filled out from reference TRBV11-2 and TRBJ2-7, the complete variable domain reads EAGVAQSPRYKIIEKRQSVAFWCNPISGHATLYWYQQILGQGPKLLIQFQNNGVVDDSQLPKDRFSAERLKGVDSTLKIQPAKLEDSAVYLCASSFGVGGEQYFGPGTRLTVT.

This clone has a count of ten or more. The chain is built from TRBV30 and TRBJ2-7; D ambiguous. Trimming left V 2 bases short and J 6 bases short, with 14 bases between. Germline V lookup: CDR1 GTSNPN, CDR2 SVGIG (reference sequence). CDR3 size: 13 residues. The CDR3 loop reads CAWSRRTLGEQYF. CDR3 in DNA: TGTGCCTGGAGTCGACGGACGTTAGGCGAGCAGTACTTC.

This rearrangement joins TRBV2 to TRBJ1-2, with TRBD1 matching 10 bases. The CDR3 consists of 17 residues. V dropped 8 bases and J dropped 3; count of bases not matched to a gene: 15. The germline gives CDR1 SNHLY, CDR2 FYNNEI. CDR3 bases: TGTGCCAGCCGAAAATTTAGGACAGGGGGTTCGGACTATGGCTACACCTTC. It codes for CASRKFRTGGSDYGYTF.

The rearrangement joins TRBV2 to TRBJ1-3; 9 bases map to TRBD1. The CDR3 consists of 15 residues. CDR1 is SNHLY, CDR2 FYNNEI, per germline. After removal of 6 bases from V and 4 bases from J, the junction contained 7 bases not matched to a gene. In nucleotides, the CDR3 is TGTGCCAGCAGCCTCGGACAGGGGTGGGGAAACACCATATATTTT. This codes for CASSLGQGWGNTIYF. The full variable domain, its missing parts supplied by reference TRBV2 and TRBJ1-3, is EPEVTQTPSHQVTQMGQEVILRCVPISNHLYFYWYRQILGQKVEFLVSFYNNEISEKSEIFDDQFSVERPDGSNFTLKIRSTKLEDSAMYFCASSLGQGWGNTIYFGEGSWLTVV.

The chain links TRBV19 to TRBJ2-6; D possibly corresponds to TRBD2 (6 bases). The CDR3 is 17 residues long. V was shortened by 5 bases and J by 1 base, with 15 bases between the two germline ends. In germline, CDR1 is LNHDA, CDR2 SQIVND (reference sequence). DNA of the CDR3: TGTGCCAGTAGTCCTAGAGGGGCGGGGTCTGGGGCCAACGTCCTGACTTTC. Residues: CASSPRGAGSGANVLTF.

For the CDR3, the DNA is TGCGCCAGCAGCCGGGAGACAGGCTCCTACGAGCAGTACTTC. This encodes CASSRETGSYEQYF. This sequence joins TRBV5-1 and TRBJ2-7, with D perhaps assigned TRBD1 or TRBD2 (6 bases each). With 4 bases removed from V and 0 bases from J, the gap between germline ends came to 11 bases. This CDR3 is 14 amino acids long. Per the germline V gene, CDR1 is SGHRS and CDR2 is YFSETQ.

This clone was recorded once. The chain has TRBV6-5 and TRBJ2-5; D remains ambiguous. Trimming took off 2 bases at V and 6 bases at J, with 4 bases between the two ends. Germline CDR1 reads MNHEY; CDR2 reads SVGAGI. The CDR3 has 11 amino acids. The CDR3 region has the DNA TGTGCCAGCAGTTACGGGCAGACCCAGTACTTC. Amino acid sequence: CASSYGQTQYF.

CDR3 sequence: CASSLRLTGELFF. The CDR3, as DNA: TGTGCCAGCAGCCTTAGGCTTACCGGGGAGCTGTTTTTT. V and J are TRBV7-2 and TRBJ2-2; D is unclear. The V gene lost 5 bases and the J gene lost 5 bases, with 9 bases spanning the gap. There are 13 residues in the CDR3. From germline, CDR1 is SGHTA and CDR2 FQGNSA. The whole variable domain, remainder taken from reference TRBV7-2 and TRBJ2-2, is GAGVSQSPSNKVTEKGKDVELRCDPISGHTALYWYRQSLGQGLEFLIYFQGNSAPDKSGLPSDRFSAERTGGSVSTLTIQRTQQEDSAVYLCASSLRLTGELFFGEGSRLTVL.

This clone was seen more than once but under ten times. CDR3 coding DNA: TGCAGCGTTGACCATGGCTACACCTTC. Amino acid sequence: CSVDHGYTF. V and J are TRBV29-1 and TRBJ1-2; no clear D gene. There are 9 residues in the CDR3. V lost 3 bases to trimming and J lost 6 bases, with 2 bases between them. Germline-derived CDR1 and CDR2 are SQVTM and ANQGSEA.

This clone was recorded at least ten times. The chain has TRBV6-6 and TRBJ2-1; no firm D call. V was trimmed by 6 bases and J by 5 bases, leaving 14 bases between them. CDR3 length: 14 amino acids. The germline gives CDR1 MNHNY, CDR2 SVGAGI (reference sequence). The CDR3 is CASSSLGNDNEQFF. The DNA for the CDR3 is TGTGCCAGCAGCTCCTTGGGCAATGACAATGAGCAGTTCTTC.

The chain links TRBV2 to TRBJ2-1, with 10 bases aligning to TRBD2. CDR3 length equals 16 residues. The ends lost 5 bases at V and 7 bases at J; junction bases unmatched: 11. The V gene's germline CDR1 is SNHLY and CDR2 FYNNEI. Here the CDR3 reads CASSLGKREGLNEQFF. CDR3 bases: TGTGCCAGCAGTTTGGGGAAGCGGGAGGGCCTAAATGAGCAGTTCTTC.

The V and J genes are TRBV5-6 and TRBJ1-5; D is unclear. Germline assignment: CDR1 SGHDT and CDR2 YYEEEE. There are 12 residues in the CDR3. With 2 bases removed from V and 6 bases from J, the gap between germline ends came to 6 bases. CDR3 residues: CASSFGVQPQHF. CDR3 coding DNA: TGTGCCAGCAGCTTTGGGGTTCAGCCCCAGCATTTT. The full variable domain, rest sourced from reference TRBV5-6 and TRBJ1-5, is DAGVTQSPTHLIKTRGQQVTLRCSPKSGHDTVSWYQQALGQGPQFIFQYYEEEERQRGNFPDRFSGHQFPNYSSELNVNALLLGDSALYLCASSFGVQPQHFGDGTRLSIL.

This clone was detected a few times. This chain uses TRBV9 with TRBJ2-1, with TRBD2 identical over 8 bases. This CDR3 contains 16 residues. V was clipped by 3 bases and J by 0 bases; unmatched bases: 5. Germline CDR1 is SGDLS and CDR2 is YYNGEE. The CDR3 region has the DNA TGTGCCAGCAGCGAGACTCTAGCGGGCTCCTACAATGAGCAGTTCTTC. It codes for CASSETLAGSYNEQFF.

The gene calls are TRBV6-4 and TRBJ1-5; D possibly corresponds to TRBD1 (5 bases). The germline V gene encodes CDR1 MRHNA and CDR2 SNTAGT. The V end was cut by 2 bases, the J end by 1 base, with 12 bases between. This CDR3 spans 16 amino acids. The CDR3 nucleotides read TGTGCCAGCAGTGACCGGGGGGTCATAAGCAATCAGCCCCAGCATTTT. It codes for CASSDRGVISNQPQHF.

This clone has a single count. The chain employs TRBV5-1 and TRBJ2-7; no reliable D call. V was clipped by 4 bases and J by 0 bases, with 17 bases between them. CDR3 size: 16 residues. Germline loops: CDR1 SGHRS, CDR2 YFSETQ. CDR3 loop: CASSDRPPRSSYEQYF. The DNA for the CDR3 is TGCGCCAGCAGCGACCGACCCCCCCGGAGCTCCTACGAGCAGTACTTC.

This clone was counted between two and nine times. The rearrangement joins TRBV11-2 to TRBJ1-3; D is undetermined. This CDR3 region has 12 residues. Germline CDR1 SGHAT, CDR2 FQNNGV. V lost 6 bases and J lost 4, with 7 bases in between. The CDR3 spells CASSRGGNTIYF. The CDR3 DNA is TGTGCCAGCAGTCGAGGGGGAAACACCATATATTTT.

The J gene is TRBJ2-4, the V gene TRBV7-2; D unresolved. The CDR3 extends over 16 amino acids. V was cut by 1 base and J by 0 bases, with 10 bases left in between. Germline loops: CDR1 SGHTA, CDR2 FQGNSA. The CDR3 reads CASSLVSGGAKNIQYF. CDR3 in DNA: TGTGCCAGCAGCTTAGTCTCGGGTGGAGCCAAAAACATTCAGTACTTC.

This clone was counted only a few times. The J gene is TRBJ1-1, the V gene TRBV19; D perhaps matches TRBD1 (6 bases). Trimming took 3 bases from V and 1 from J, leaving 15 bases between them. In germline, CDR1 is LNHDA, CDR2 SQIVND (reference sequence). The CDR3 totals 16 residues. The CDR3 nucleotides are TGTGCCAGTAGTATTCCTACAGGGCTGTCGAACACTGAAGCTTTCTTT. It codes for CASSIPTGLSNTEAFF.

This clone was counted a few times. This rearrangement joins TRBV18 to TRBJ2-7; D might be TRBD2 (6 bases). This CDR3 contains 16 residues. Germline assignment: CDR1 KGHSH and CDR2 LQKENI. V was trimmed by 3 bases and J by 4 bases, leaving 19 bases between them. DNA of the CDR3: TGTGCCAGCTCACCGTACAAAATGACTAGTAAATACGAGCAGTACTTC. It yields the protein CASSPYKMTSKYEQYF. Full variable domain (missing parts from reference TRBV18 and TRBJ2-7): NAGVMQNPRHLVRRRGQEARLRCSPMKGHSHVYWYRQLPEEGLKFMVYLQKENIIDESGMPKERFSAEFPKEGPSILRIQQVVRGDSAAYFCASSPYKMTSKYEQYFGPGTRLTVT.